This T cell receptor beta chain is drawn from a study of T-cell reconstitution after alpha-beta-depleted transplantation in children. General study findings and limits: T-cell numbers and diversity one year post-transplant derived largely from freshly generated T cells.

Germline CDR1 and CDR2: KGHDR and SFDVKD. This CDR3 contains 13 residues. The ends were cut back, 0 bases at V and 8 bases at J, with 7 bases in the middle. Preparation of the TCRbeta library was carried out with unique molecular identifiers. TCRdb redid the calling of the PCR reads with MiXCR, one entry per CDR3 protein. The table records 85,000 to 120,000 distinct CDR3 sequences, approximately 8% of them present only once. With respect to this clonotype: As yet, its antigen is unknown. This sequence may be a read error, since a much larger clone differs from it by one base.

This chain connects TRBV24-1 to TRBJ2-1; unclear D gene. The receptor was derived from a boy aged 2 to 9 with acute lymphoblastic leukemia, due to receive a stem cell transplant. This specimen consisted of PBMCs, obtained before TCRalphabeta/CD19-depleted stem cell transplant. CDR3 nucleotides: TGTGCCACCAGTGATTTGCAGTGCCATGAGCAGTTCTTC. It specifies CATSDLQCHEQFF.